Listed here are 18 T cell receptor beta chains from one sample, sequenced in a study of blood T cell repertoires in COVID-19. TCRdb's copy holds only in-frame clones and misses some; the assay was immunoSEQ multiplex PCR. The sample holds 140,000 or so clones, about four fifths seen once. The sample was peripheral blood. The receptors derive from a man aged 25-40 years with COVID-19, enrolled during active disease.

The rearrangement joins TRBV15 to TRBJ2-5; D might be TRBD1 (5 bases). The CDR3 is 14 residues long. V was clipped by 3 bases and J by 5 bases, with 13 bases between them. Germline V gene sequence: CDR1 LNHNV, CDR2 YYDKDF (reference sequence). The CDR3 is CATSRQGGRETQYF. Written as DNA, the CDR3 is TGTGCCACCAGCAGGCAGGGCGGACGGGAGACCCAGTACTTC.

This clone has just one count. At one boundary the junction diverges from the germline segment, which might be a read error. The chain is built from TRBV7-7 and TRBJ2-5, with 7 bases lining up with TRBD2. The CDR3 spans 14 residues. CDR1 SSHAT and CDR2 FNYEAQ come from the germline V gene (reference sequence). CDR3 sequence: CASSLDGGTKTQYF. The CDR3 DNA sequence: TGTGCTAGCAGCTTAGACGGGGGGACGAAGACCCAGTACTTC. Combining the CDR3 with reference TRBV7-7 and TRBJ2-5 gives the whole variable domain GAGVSQSPRYKVTKRGQDVTLRCDPISSHATLYWYQQALGQGPEFLTYFNYEAQPDKSGLPSDRFSAERPEGSISTLTIQRTEQRDSAMYRCASSLDGGTKTQYFGPGTRLLVL.

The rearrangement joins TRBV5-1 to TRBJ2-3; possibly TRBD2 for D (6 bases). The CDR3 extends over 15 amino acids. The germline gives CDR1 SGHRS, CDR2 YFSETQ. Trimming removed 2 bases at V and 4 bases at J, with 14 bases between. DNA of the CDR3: TGCGCCAGCAGCTTCGTAGCGGATCGGTCAGATACGCAGTATTTT. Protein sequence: CASSFVADRSDTQYF.

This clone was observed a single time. The CDR3, as DNA: TGCAGCGTAGGGGTGGTAGGTTCTCATGGCTACACCTTC. Encoded protein: CSVGVVGSHGYTF. J is TRBJ1-2 and V is TRBV29-1; a weak D match, TRBD1 (5 bases). Germline V gives CDR1 SQVTM, CDR2 ANQGSEA. V gave up 6 bases and J gave up 6 bases, with 17 bases separating them. The CDR3 is 13 residues long.

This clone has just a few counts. The CDR3, as DNA: TGTGCCTGGAGTGCCAGAAGGACCCAGTACTTC. It is translated as CAWSARRTQYF. J is TRBJ2-5 and V is TRBV30; D not certain. The CDR3 has 11 residues. The germline gives CDR1 GTSNPN, CDR2 SVGIG (reference sequence). The ends were cut back, 1 base at V and 7 bases at J, with 7 bases in the middle. Looking up the rest from reference TRBV30 and TRBJ2-5 gives the full variable domain: SQTIHQWPATLVQPVGSPLSLECTVEGTSNPNLYWYRQAAGRGLQLLFYSVGIGQISSEVPQNLSASRPQDRQFILSSKKLLLSDSGFYLCAWSARRTQYFGPGTRLLVL.

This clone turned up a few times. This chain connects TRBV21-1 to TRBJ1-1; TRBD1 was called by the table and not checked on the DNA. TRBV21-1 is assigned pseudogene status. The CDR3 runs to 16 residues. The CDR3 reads CASSKCRQRMNTEAFF. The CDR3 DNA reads TGTGCCAGCAGCAAATGCCGACAGCGAATGAACACTGAAGCTTTCTTT.

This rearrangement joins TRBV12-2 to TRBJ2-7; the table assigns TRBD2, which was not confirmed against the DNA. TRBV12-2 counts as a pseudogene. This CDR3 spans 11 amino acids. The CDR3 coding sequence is TGCGGACCGGGCGGGAGGGCCGAGCAGTACTTC. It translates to CGPGGRAEQYF.

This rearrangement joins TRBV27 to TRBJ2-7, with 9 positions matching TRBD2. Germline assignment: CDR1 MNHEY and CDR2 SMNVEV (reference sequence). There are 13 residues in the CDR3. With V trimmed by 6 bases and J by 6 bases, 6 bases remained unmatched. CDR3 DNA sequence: TGTGCCAGCAGATTAGCGGGAGAGGTCGAGCAGTACTTC. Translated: CASRLAGEVEQYF.

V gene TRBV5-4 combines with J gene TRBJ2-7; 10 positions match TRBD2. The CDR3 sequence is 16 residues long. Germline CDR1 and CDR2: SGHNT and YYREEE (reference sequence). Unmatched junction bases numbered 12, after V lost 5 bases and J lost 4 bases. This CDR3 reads CASRSKLAGVEYEQYF. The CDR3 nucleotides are TGTGCCAGCAGATCGAAGCTAGCGGGAGTGGAGTACGAGCAGTACTTC. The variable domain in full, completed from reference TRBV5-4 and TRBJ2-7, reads ETGVTQSPTHLIKTRGQQVTLRCSSQSGHNTVSWYQQALGQGPQFIFQYYREEENGRGNFPPRFSGLQFPNYSSELNVNALELDDSALYLCASRSKLAGVEYEQYFGPGTRLTVT.

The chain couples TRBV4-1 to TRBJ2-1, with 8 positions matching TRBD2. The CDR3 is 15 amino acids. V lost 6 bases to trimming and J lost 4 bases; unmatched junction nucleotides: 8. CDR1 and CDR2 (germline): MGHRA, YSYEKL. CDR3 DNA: TGCGCCAGCAGTCACCTACGGGAGGGGTACAATGAGCAGTTCTTC. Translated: CASSHLREGYNEQFF.

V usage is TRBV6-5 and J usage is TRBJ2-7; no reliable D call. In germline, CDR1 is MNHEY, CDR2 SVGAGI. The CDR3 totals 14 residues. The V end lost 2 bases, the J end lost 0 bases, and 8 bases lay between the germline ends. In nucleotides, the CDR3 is TGTGCCAGCAGTTACAGACACCACTCCTACGAGCAGTACTTC. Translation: CASSYRHHSYEQYF.

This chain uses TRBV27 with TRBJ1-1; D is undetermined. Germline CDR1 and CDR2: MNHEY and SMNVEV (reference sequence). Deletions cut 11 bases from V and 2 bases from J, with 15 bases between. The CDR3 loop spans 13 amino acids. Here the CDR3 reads CASSGKYNTEAFF. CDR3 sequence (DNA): TGTGCCTCGTCAGGTAAATACAACACTGAAGCTTTCTTT.

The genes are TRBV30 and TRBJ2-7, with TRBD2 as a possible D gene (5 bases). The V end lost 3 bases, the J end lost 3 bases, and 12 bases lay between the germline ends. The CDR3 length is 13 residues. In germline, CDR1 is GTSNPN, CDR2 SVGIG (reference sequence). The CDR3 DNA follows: TGTGCCTGGAGGTCACCGGGGAACTACGAGCAGTACTTC. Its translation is CAWRSPGNYEQYF.

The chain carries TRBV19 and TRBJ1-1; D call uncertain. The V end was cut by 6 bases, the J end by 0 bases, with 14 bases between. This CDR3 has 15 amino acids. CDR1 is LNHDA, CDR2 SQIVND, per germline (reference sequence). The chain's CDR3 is CASSPYKELNTEAFF. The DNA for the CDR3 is TGTGCCAGTAGCCCCTATAAGGAGCTGAACACTGAAGCTTTCTTT.

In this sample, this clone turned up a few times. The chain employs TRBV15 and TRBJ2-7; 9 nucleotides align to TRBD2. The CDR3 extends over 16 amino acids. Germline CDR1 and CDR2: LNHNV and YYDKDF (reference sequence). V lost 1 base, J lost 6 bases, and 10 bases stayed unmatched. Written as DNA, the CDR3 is TGTGCCACCAGCAGAGGCCGCACTATAGCGGGAGCCGAGCAGTACTTC. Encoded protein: CATSRGRTIAGAEQYF.

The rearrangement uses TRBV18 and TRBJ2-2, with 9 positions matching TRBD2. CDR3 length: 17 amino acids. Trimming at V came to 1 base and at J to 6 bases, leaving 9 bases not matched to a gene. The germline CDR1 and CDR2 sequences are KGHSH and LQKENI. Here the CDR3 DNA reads TGTGCCAGCTCACCACTAAGTAGCGGGAGTTCGGCCGGGGAGCTGTTTTTT. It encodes CASSPLSSGSSAGELFF.

In DNA, the CDR3 is TGTGCCAGCAGCTCCGGACTAGCGGGAGGAGAGCTGTTTTTT. Protein: CASSSGLAGGELFF. This chain joins TRBV7-3 and TRBJ2-2, with 14 bases that match TRBD2. Germline-derived CDR1 and CDR2 are SGHTA and FQGTGA. J was trimmed by 11 bases and V by 4 bases; bases with no gene match: 3. The CDR3 length is 14 residues. The entire variable domain, with the rest obtained from reference TRBV7-3 and TRBJ2-2, is as follows: GAGVSQTPSNKVTEKGKYVELRCDPISGHTALYWYRQSLGQGPEFLIYFQGTGAADDSGLPNDRFFAVRPEGSVSTLKIQRTERGDSAVYLCASSSGLAGGELFFGEGSRLTVL.

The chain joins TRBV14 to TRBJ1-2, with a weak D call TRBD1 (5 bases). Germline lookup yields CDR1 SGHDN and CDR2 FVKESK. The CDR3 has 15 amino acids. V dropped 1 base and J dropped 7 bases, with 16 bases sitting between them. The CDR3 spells CASSQGGGGGSGYTF. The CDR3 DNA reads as TGTGCCAGCAGCCAAGGAGGTGGCGGGGGGAGTGGCTACACCTTC.